This record concerns one T cell receptor beta chain sequence. This specimen comes from a study of shared clonotypes between healthy human individuals. The CDR3 runs to 12 residues. V lost 5 bases to trimming and J lost 6 bases, with 8 bases between them. In germline, CDR1 is MDHEN, CDR2 SYDVKM. The table came from immunoSEQ multiplex PCR; TCRdb's copy has only in-frame clones and leaves some out. The sample holds millions of clones, 95% seen once. This sequence joins TRBV28 and TRBJ2-1; D is uncertain. This TCR derives from a man younger than 30 in good health. The sequenced sample was naive CD4+ T cells sorted from blood. Subset denoted: CD45RA+ positively selected. The CDR3 region has the DNA TGTGCCAGCAGTGCATTCCGCAATGAGCAGTTCTTC. Encoded protein: CASSAFRNEQFF.